This T cell receptor beta chain was sequenced during a study of blood T cell repertoires in COVID-19. Study-level background: COVID-19 samples, acute and convalescent, were from the United States, Italy and Spain.

In the authors' workflow: Using reference gene primer amplification, nucleated cell counts were estimated. Sequenced by immunoSEQ multiplex PCR; TCRdb stores in-frame clones only, minus some. From that table come the V and J calls and clone size; the DNA was used to work out D and trimming. The table records 70,000 to 95,000 clones, 85% to 90% of them present only once. CDR1 is MNHEY and CDR2 is SVGAGI in the germline V gene. There are 14 residues in the CDR3. V lost 5 bases, J lost 3 bases, and 2 bases stayed unmatched. The rearrangement joins TRBV6-5 to TRBJ2-1; 9 nucleotides line up with TRBD1. This sequence originates from a human donor with active COVID-19. The donor label of this sample is uncertain. Sequences were obtained from peripheral blood. Here the CDR3 reads CASSPDRGYNEQFF. The CDR3 DNA reads TGTGCCAGCAGTCCGGACAGGGGCTACAATGAGCAGTTCTTC.